A single sample is the source of the 7 T cell receptor beta chains below, sequenced in a study of early T cells in non-severe SARS-CoV-2 infection. TCRdb reprocessed the 5' RACE reads via MiXCR and lists one record per CDR3 protein. The sample carries 65,000 to 95,000 distinct CDR3 sequences, about 9.6% recorded once. Sequencing used whole blood. All receptors come from an adult who was a healthcare worker with PCR-confirmed SARS-CoV-2 infection or an uninfected control (not recorded which).

This clonotype was picked up many times. For the CDR3, the DNA is TGTGCCAGCAGCTTAGAGGGCCTCTGGGGGAACACCGGGGAGCTGTTTTTT. It yields the protein CASSLEGLWGNTGELFF. This chain joins TRBV7-2 and TRBJ2-2, with D uncertain. The CDR3 has 17 residues. V lost 1 base and J 1 base, leaving 13 bases between the germline ends. Per the germline V gene, CDR1 is SGHTA and CDR2 is FQGNSA.

This clonotype was detected ten times or more. The CDR3: CAWSDKLRGGSYNEQFF. The CDR3 DNA follows: TGTGCCTGGAGTGACAAACTCAGGGGAGGCTCCTACAATGAGCAGTTCTTC. The genes are TRBV30 and TRBJ2-1; TRBD1 or TRBD2 may be the D gene (6 bases each). Trimming stripped 1 base from V and 0 bases from J, with 16 bases between. The V gene's germline CDR1 is GTSNPN and CDR2 SVGIG (reference sequence). This CDR3 has 17 residues.

This clonotype was counted between two and nine times. V usage is TRBV11-2 and J usage is TRBJ2-5; TRBD1 might be the D (6 bases). The CDR3 sequence is 15 residues long. The germline V and J ends were trimmed by 5 bases and 4 bases, with 17 bases remaining between them. CDR1 SGHAT and CDR2 FQNNGV come from the germline V gene. CDR3 loop: CASSPRGGQPETQYF. The CDR3 region has the DNA TGTGCCAGCAGCCCCAGGGGTGGTCAACCAGAGACCCAGTACTTC.

This clonotype was seen at least ten times. The chain links TRBV28 to TRBJ2-1; TRBD1 matches at 12 bases. Per germline, CDR1 MDHEN and CDR2 SYDVKM. There are 22 residues in the CDR3. With 4 bases clipped from V and 7 bases from J, the junction kept 26 bases outside the gene matches. The CDR3, as DNA: TGTGCCAGCAGTTGGGGGACAGGGGGCGCGAGGCGGGAGCGTCGTATTGGTAATGAGCAGTTCTTC. Translating it yields CASSWGTGGARRERRIGNEQFF.

This clonotype was seen repeatedly, ten times or more. The chain couples TRBV19 to TRBJ2-6; D is uncertain. Trimming removed 10 bases at V and 0 bases at J, with 7 bases between. Per germline, CDR1 LNHDA and CDR2 SQIVND (reference sequence). The CDR3 is made up of 13 amino acids. The CDR3 DNA sequence: TGTGCCACCAGGAACTCTGGGGCCAACGTCCTGACTTTC. Protein product: CATRNSGANVLTF.

Many counts were recorded for this clonotype. This chain uses TRBV28 with TRBJ2-3, with TRBD2 matching over 11 bases. This CDR3 comprises 14 residues. Per the germline V gene, CDR1 is MDHEN and CDR2 is SYDVKM. Losses at the gene ends were 10 bases for V and 8 bases for J; bases not matched to a gene: 11. The CDR3: CATVTSGAPSTQYF. CDR3 DNA: TGTGCCACTGTGACTAGCGGGGCCCCGAGTACGCAGTATTTT.

This clonotype was found many times. The chain has TRBV28 and TRBJ2-1, with D possibly matching TRBD2 (7 bases). The V gene lost 7 bases and the J gene lost 2 bases, with 12 bases spanning the gap. From germline, CDR1 is MDHEN and CDR2 SYDVKM. This CDR3 has 14 residues. The CDR3 spells CASIGGVPYNEQFF. The CDR3 bases are TGTGCCAGCATAGGGGGGGTTCCCTACAATGAGCAGTTCTTC. The whole variable domain, remainder taken from reference TRBV28 and TRBJ2-1, is DVKVTQSSRYLVKRTGEKVFLECVQDMDHENMFWYRQDPGLGLRLIYFSYDVKMKEKGDIPEGYSVSREKKERFSLILESASTNQTSMYLCASIGGVPYNEQFFGPGTRLTVL.